This TCR beta chain was captured in a study of blood T cell repertoires in COVID-19 (dated by TCRdb to the early 2020s). For the study in its entirety: Samples covering the acute and convalescent phases of COVID-19 were provided by collaborators in the United States, Italy and Spain. The prospective study material was composed of cDNA or gDNA derived from T cells, B-cell-depleted T cells, or PBMCs. Subjects who had been exposed to COVID-19, were actively infected with it, or had recovered from it provided the deeply sampled blood TCRbeta repertoires that made up the dataset. The repertoires were released in a freely available public database intended as a resource for research on the immune response to SARS-CoV-2. The samples were drawn from the first 160 participants of the ongoing ImmuneRACE study and from over 950 subjects provided by 6 global collaborators. Sample metadata almost always included a de-identified subject ID, COVID-19 status, age in years and sex. Where available, HLA class I and class II types were obtained from metadata supplied by the sample provider rather than from assay-based typing.

From the cysteine up to the phenylalanine, the CDR3 has a length of 11 residues. Of the read, only the CDR3 DNA is kept; its 33 bases are in frame from base 1. V gives up 4 bases and J gives up 5 bases, and the segment between their germline ends measures 6 bases. The CDR1 and CDR2 encoded by the germline V gene (reference sequence) are SGHNT and YYREEE. Overall study outcomes, separate from this receptor: The quantity of clinical and demographic metadata differed by source and by participant and was supplied without curation.

The immunoSEQ Assay, a bias-controlled multiplex PCR, was used to amplify TCRbeta CDR3 regions from genomic DNA. In the paper's pipeline: The number of nucleated cells in each sample was estimated from the amplification of reference gene primers within the assay. To quantify the absolute abundance of each unique TCRbeta CDR3 rearrangement, sequence reads were collapsed and filtered. For each sample, productive Simpson clonality was calculated by taking the square root of Simpson's diversity index across productive rearrangements. Entries here come from immuneACCESS through TCRdb and include only in-frame sequences with V and J called. Some clones fail to appear in such tables; in the studies checked, an unresolved V gene covers under half of the shortfall, and the cause of the remainder is unknown. That table is the source of V, J and clone size, and D and trimming were worked out from the DNA. For this sample there are 70,000 to 75,000 clones; 70% to 80% appear just once. The ten largest clones represent roughly 29% of the sample.

Whole blood was collected in K2EDTA tubes by collaborating institutions according to the institutions' own protocols. For TCRbeta analysis, collaborators shipped samples as frozen whole blood, isolated PBMCs, or DNA extracted from either of those sample types. As regards this clone: The antigen it binds to is not known. Base qualities are not provided; no much larger clone lies one nucleotide away.

The clonotype was recovered from a man aged 60 to 75 with active or convalescent COVID-19. The sequenced sample was peripheral blood. The V and J genes are TRBV5-4 and TRBJ2-5; no confident D gene assignment can be made. This receptor has the CDR3 CASSVRETQYF. The DNA is as follows: TGTGCCAGCAGCGTACGGGAGACCCAGTACTTC.